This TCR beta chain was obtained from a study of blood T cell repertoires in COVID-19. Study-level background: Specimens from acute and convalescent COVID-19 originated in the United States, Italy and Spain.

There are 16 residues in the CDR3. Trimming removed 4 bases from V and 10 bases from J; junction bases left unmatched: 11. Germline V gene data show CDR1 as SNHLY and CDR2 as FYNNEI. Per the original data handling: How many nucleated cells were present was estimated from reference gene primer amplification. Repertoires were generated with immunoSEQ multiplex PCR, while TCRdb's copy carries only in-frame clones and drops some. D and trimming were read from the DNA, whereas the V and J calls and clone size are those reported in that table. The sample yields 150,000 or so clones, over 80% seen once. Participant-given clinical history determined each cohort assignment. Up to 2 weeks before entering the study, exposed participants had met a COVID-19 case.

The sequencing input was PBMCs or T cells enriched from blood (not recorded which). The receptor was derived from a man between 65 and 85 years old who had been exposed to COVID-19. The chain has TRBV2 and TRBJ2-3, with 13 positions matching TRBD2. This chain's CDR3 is CASSARLAGGNRAQYF. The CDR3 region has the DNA TGTGCCAGCAGTGCTAGACTAGCGGGGGGCAACCGGGCGCAGTATTTT.